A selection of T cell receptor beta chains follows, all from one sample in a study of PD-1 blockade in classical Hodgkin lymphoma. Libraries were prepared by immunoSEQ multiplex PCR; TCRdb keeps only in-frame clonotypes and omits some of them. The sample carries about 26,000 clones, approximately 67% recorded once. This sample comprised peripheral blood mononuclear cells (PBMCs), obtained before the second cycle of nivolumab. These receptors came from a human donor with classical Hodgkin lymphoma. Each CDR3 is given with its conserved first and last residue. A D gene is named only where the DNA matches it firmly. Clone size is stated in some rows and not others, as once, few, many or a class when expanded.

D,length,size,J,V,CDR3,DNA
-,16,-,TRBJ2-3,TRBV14,CASSSLKGGPADTQYF,TGTGCCAGCAGCTCCCTGAAGGGGGGGCCCGCAGATACGCAGTATTTT
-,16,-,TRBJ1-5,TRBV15,CATSRDRAGPVGPQHF,TGTGCCACCAGCAGAGATCGGGCAGGACCGGTAGGGCCCCAGCATTTT
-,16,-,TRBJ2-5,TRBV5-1,CASSILGPPAQETQYF,TGCGCCAGCAGCATACTCGGACCTCCGGCCCAAGAGACCCAGTACTTC
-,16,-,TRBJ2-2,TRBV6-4,CASSEGAATNTGELFF,TGTGCCAGCAGTGAAGGGGCAGCTACGAACACCGGGGAGCTGTTTTTT
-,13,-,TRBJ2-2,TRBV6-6,CASRAEGAGELFF,TGTGCCAGCAGGGCAGAGGGGGCCGGGGAGCTGTTTTTT
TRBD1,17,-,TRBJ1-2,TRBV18,CASSNSVGQAVNYGYTF,TGTGCCAGCTCCAATTCAGTGGGACAGGCCGTAAACTATGGCTACACCTTC
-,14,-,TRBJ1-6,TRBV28,CASTGPIYNSPLHF,TGTGCCAGCACGGGGCCGATCTATAATTCACCCCTCCACTTT
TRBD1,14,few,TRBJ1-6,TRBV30,CAWETGYYNSPLHF,TGTGCCTGGGAGACAGGGTACTATAATTCACCCCTCCACTTT
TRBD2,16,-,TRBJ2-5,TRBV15,CATSRDPSAGEETQYF,TGTGCCACCAGCAGAGACCCCTCAGCGGGAGAAGAGACCCAGTACTTC
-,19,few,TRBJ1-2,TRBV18,CASSRITQGWGKNVYGYTF,TGTGCCAGCTCACGAATCACCCAGGGGTGGGGAAAAAACGTCTATGGCTACACCTTC
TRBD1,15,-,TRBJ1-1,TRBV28,CASSFEDRANTEAFF,TGTGCCAGCAGTTTTGAGGACAGGGCGAACACTGAAGCTTTCTTT
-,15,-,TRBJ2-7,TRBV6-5,CASSYSSHVSYEQYF,TGTGCCAGCAGTTACTCCTCTCACGTATCCTACGAGCAGTACTTC
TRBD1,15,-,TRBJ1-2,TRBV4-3,CASSDQTGRFAGYTF,TGCGCCAGCAGCGACCAGACAGGGAGGTTCGCTGGCTACACCTTC